The 2 T cell receptor beta chains given below trace back to one sample, sequenced in a study of post-analysis software for immune sequencing data. Each TCR beta cDNA library carried unique molecular identifiers. TCRdb called the PCR reads again in MiXCR, with one record for every CDR3 protein. In the table there are 650,000 to 850,000 distinct CDR3 sequences, roughly half of which are singletons. Antigen specificity for these receptors is unknown. Findings and limits, study-wide: Patients used about 5 TRBV segments, including TRBV5-6, TRBV5-1 and TRBV20-1, more often than controls.

The source material was blood. The receptors originated from a girl between 5 and 17 years old with multiple sclerosis.

This clonotype has just one count. The chain recombines TRBV20-1 with TRBJ1-2; the D is unclear. The V and J ends lost 3 bases and 4 bases respectively, with 24 bases between them. Germline assignment: CDR1 DFQATT and CDR2 SNEGSKA (reference sequence). The CDR3 runs 17 residues. DNA of the CDR3: TGCAGTGCTAGTTTGGAGTCAGCGAGAGTTCGTGGCTATGGCTACACCTTC. Protein product: CSASLESARVRGYGYTF.

The rearrangement uses TRBV12-3 or TRBV12-4 and TRBJ1-5; 9 bases line up with TRBD1. V dropped 3 bases and J dropped 6; count of bases not matched to a gene: 6. The CDR3 is 15 amino acids. The CDR3 loop is CASSLGSQGAQPQHF. The CDR3 DNA reads TGTGCCAGCAGTTTGGGTTCACAGGGGGCTCAGCCCCAGCATTTT.